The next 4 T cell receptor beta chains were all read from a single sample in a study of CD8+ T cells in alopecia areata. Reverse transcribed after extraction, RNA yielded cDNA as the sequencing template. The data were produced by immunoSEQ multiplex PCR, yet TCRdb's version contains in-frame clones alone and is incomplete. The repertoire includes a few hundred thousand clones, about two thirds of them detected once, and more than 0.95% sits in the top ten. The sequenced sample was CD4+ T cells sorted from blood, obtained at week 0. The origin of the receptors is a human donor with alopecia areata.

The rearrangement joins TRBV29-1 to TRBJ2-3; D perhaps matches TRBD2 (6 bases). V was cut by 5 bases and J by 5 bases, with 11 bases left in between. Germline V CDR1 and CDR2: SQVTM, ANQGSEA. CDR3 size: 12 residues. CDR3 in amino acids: CSVRLGVDTQYF. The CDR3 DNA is TGCAGCGTTCGACTAGGAGTAGATACGCAGTATTTT.

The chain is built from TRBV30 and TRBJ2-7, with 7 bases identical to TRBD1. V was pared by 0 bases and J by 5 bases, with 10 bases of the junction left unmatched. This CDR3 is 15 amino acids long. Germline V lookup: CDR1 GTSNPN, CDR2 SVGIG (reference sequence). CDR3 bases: TGTGCCTGGAGTGTACAGGGGCAGGGATTTGACGAGCAGTACTTC. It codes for CAWSVQGQGFDEQYF.

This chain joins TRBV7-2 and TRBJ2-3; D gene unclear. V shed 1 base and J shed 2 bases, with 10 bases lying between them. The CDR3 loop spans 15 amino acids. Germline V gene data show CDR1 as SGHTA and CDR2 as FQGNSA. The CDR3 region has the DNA TGTGCCAGCAGCTTAGAGGCGAGCCACACAGATACGCAGTATTTT. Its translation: CASSLEASHTDTQYF.

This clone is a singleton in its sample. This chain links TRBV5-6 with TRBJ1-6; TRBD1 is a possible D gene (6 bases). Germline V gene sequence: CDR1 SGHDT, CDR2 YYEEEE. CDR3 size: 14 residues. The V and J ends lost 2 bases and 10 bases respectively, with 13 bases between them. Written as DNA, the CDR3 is TGTGCCAGCAGCTTAACACAGGGAGGATCACCCCTCCACTTT. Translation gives CASSLTQGGSPLHF.